This entry lists 28 T cell receptor beta chains sequenced from one sample in a study of T cell responses to AZD1222 COVID-19 vaccine. The table came from immunoSEQ multiplex PCR; TCRdb's copy has only in-frame clones and leaves some out. The table lists some 150,000 clones, 88% of them singletons, with about 3.4% in the top ten. The input for sequencing was peripheral blood, taken on day 0 of MenACWY control vaccination. The receptor set was obtained from an adult in good health.

This rearrangement joins TRBV5-6 to TRBJ1-6; 9 bases line up with TRBD1. The V segment lost 3 bases and the J segment 2 bases; nucleotides outside the gene matches: 6. Germline V gives CDR1 SGHDT, CDR2 YYEEEE. The CDR3 loop spans 17 amino acids. Written as DNA, the CDR3 is TGTGCCAGCAGCTCGGACAGGGGTAGGACCTATAATTCACCCCTCCACTTT. It encodes CASSSDRGRTYNSPLHF. Together with reference TRBV5-6 and TRBJ1-6, the CDR3 gives the full variable domain: DAGVTQSPTHLIKTRGQQVTLRCSPKSGHDTVSWYQQALGQGPQFIFQYYEEEERQRGNFPDRFSGHQFPNYSSELNVNALLLGDSALYLCASSSDRGRTYNSPLHFGNGTRLTVT.

The V and J genes are TRBV4-3 and TRBJ2-7, with D perhaps given as TRBD1 or TRBD2 (6 bases each). Trimming stripped 1 base from V and 6 bases from J, with 13 bases between. This CDR3 region has 14 residues. Germline-derived CDR1 and CDR2 are LGHNA and YSLEER. The CDR3 region is CASSQGREGGEQYF. CDR3 DNA: TGCGCCAGCAGCCAAGGTCGAGAGGGGGGCGAGCAGTACTTC.

This rearrangement joins TRBV5-4 to TRBJ2-4; D might be TRBD1 (5 bases). Germline V lookup: CDR1 SGHNT, CDR2 YYREEE (reference sequence). With 5 bases removed from V and 0 bases from J, the gap between germline ends came to 12 bases. The CDR3 loop spans 15 amino acids. The CDR3 nucleotides are TGTGCCAGCAGTTCAACAGGTTTAGCCAAAAACATTCAGTACTTC. This encodes CASSSTGLAKNIQYF. The complete variable domain, with remaining parts taken from reference TRBV5-4 and TRBJ2-4, reads ETGVTQSPTHLIKTRGQQVTLRCSSQSGHNTVSWYQQALGQGPQFIFQYYREEENGRGNFPPRFSGLQFPNYSSELNVNALELDDSALYLCASSSTGLAKNIQYFGAGTRLSVL.

The chain combines TRBV4-3 with TRBJ1-2; 10 bases fit TRBD1. This CDR3 comprises 14 residues. With 2 bases clipped from V and 7 bases from J, the junction kept 4 bases outside the gene matches. Germline V lookup: CDR1 LGHNA, CDR2 YSLEER. DNA for the CDR3: TGCGCCAGCAGCCAAAGGGACAGGGGCGGTGGCTACACCTTC. Residues: CASSQRDRGGGYTF.

The V gene is TRBV18, the J gene TRBJ1-1; D possibly corresponds to TRBD1 (6 bases). Germline V gives CDR1 KGHSH, CDR2 LQKENI. Trimming pared 4 bases from V and 0 bases from J, leaving 18 bases between. The CDR3 contains 17 residues. The CDR3 loop reads CASSQSRDIYMNTEAFF. As DNA, the CDR3 is TGTGCCAGCTCACAGTCCCGGGACATCTATATGAACACTGAAGCTTTCTTT.

This chain links TRBV4-2 with TRBJ2-6, with D unclear. The germline V and J ends were trimmed by 1 base and 0 bases, with 10 bases remaining between them. Germline V CDR1 and CDR2: LGHNA, YNFKEQ. The CDR3 spans 17 residues. The CDR3 loop is CASSQGHSASGANVLTF. Written as DNA, the CDR3 is TGTGCCAGCAGCCAAGGGCATTCGGCCTCTGGGGCCAACGTCCTGACTTTC.

This chain connects TRBV24-1 to TRBJ1-2; the D gene is possibly TRBD1 (5 bases). With 5 bases removed from V and 10 bases from J, the gap between germline ends came to 10 bases. CDR1 KGHDR and CDR2 SFDVKD come from the germline V gene. The CDR3 runs 11 residues. The CDR3 DNA follows: TGTGCCACCAGTGGGGGGACTCTCTACACCTTC. Its protein product is CATSGGTLYTF.

The rearrangement uses TRBV7-9 and TRBJ1-1, with a weak D call TRBD1 (6 bases). The CDR3 is made up of 12 amino acids. With 6 bases removed from V and 6 bases from J, the gap between germline ends came to 11 bases. Germline CDR1 and CDR2: SEHNR and FQNEAQ (reference sequence). CDR3 bases: TGTGCCAGCAGTCAAGGGGGAGCTGAAGCTTTCTTT. Amino acid sequence: CASSQGGAEAFF.

This chain uses TRBV7-2 with TRBJ1-1; TRBD1 aligns across 9 bases. The CDR3 length is 16 residues. Germline V lookup: CDR1 SGHTA, CDR2 FQGNSA. V was clipped by 4 bases and J by 1 base; unmatched bases: 7. The CDR3 region has the DNA TGTGCCAGCAGCTCACGGACAGGGGCGGGGAACACTGAAGCTTTCTTT. As protein: CASSSRTGAGNTEAFF.

To note about this clone: One junction end does not reproduce the germline sequence, and a read error may be involved. This chain connects TRBV28 to TRBJ2-3; weak D call: TRBD1 (6 bases). CDR1 and CDR2 (germline): MDHEN, SYDVKM. The CDR3 sequence is 16 residues long. The CDR3 DNA is TGTGCCAGCAGTATCACAGGGAGCGGACGACGAGATGCGCAGTATTTT. Amino acid sequence: CASSITGSGRRDAQYF.

This chain connects TRBV7-2 to TRBJ2-6; TRBD1 might be the D (5 bases). The CDR3 is 18 residues long. The V end was cut by 5 bases, the J end by 0 bases, with 17 bases between. Per the germline V gene, CDR1 is SGHTA and CDR2 is FQGNSA. The CDR3 bases are TGTGCCAGCAGCCCCTACAAAGGGGCCCACTCTGGGGCCAACGTCCTGACTTTC. Encoded protein: CASSPYKGAHSGANVLTF.

This clone was detected a few times. J is TRBJ1-1 and V is TRBV28; D is undetermined. Per germline, CDR1 MDHEN and CDR2 SYDVKM. Deletions cut 5 bases from V and 1 base from J, with 23 bases between. The CDR3 is made up of 18 amino acids. The CDR3 coding sequence is TGTGCCAGCAGTGAGCTTACGGGCCTCGGACTCAAGAACACTGAAGCTTTCTTT. Its protein is CASSELTGLGLKNTEAFF.

This clone was counted between two and nine times. The CDR3 nucleotides read TGTGCCAGCAGTGAAATGGGACAGGGCGGCCAGCCCCAGCATTTT. Translation gives CASSEMGQGGQPQHF. This chain links TRBV2 with TRBJ1-5; 9 nucleotides match TRBD1. With 2 bases clipped from V and 7 bases from J, the junction kept 6 bases outside the gene matches. CDR3 size: 15 residues. The germline V gene has CDR1 SNHLY and CDR2 FYNNEI. The variable domain in full, completed from reference TRBV2 and TRBJ1-5, reads EPEVTQTPSHQVTQMGQEVILRCVPISNHLYFYWYRQILGQKVEFLVSFYNNEISEKSEIFDDQFSVERPDGSNFTLKIRSTKLEDSAMYFCASSEMGQGGQPQHFGDGTRLSIL.

This chain connects TRBV11-2 to TRBJ1-4; 7 nucleotides match TRBD1. Germline values: CDR1 SGHAT, CDR2 FQNNGV. Losses at the gene ends were 5 bases for V and 6 bases for J; bases not matched to a gene: 3. The CDR3 has 13 amino acids. The CDR3 loop is CASSLGQYEKLFF. CDR3 in DNA: TGTGCCAGCAGCCTGGGACAGTATGAAAAACTGTTTTTT.

In regard to this clone: A junction boundary mismatches the germline segment, possibly from a read error. The genes are TRBV7-7 and TRBJ2-5; TRBD1 aligns across 10 bases. This CDR3 comprises 16 residues. Germline V lookup: CDR1 SSHAT, CDR2 FNYEAQ (reference sequence). CDR3 sequence: CASSPRSGQGLETQYF. CDR3 sequence (DNA): TGTGCTAGCAGCCCAAGGTCGGGACAGGGGCTAGAGACCCAGTACTTC.

This clone occurred once. This rearrangement joins TRBV15 to TRBJ2-7; D might be TRBD2 (5 bases). Trimming took 1 base from V and 1 from J, leaving 11 bases between them. The CDR3 extends over 15 amino acids. Germline-derived CDR1 and CDR2 are LNHNV and YYDKDF (reference sequence). The CDR3 bases are TGTGCCACCAGCAGAGCCCGGTCGGGGTCCTACGAGCAGTACTTC. It codes for CATSRARSGSYEQYF.

This clone has a handful of counts. The gene calls are TRBV7-2 and TRBJ2-7; the match to TRBD2 covers 7 bases. V shed 4 bases and J 1 base; nucleotides not matched to a gene: 4. The CDR3 is 14 amino acids. Germline V CDR1 and CDR2: SGHTA, FQGNSA. This CDR3 reads CASSSGGSSYEQYF. The DNA for the CDR3 is TGTGCCAGCAGCTCCGGGGGGTCTTCCTACGAGCAGTACTTC.

V gene TRBV6-6 combines with J gene TRBJ1-1, with a tentative D call TRBD1 (6 bases). The germline V gene encodes CDR1 MNHNY and CDR2 SVGAGI (reference sequence). Between the trimmed V and J ends, which lost 6 bases and 6 bases, there was a span of 17 bases. The CDR3 extends over 14 amino acids. The CDR3 sequence: CASSPLGGMAEAFF. CDR3 bases: TGTGCCAGCAGCCCCTTAGGGGGAATGGCTGAAGCTTTCTTT.

This clone was picked up one time. A single base separates this from a much larger clone, so it may be a read error. Other DNA sequences in the same sample also yield this CDR3. J is TRBJ1-6 and V is TRBV5-6; D may be TRBD1 (5 bases). Trimming pared 0 bases from V and 5 bases from J, leaving 6 bases between. Germline V lookup: CDR1 SGHDT, CDR2 YYEEEE. The CDR3 length is 14 residues. CDR3 in DNA: TGTGCCAGCAGCTTGGGACAGAATAATTCACCCCTCCACTTT. This gives the protein CASSLGQNNSPLHF.

The V gene is TRBV10-3, the J gene TRBJ2-7; either TRBD1 or TRBD2 may supply D (7 bases each). The ends were cut back, 8 bases at V and 2 bases at J, with 31 bases in the middle. CDR3 length: 19 amino acids. Per germline, CDR1 ENHRY and CDR2 SYGVKD. This chain's CDR3 is CAIVGPSEGGGGQTYEQYF. The CDR3 coding sequence is TGTGCCATCGTCGGCCCATCAGAGGGAGGGGGCGGACAGACCTACGAGCAGTACTTC.

This chain connects TRBV15 to TRBJ2-2, with no clear D. Deletions cut 4 bases from V and 2 bases from J, with 2 bases between. The CDR3 extends over 12 amino acids. Per the germline V gene, CDR1 is LNHNV and CDR2 is YYDKDF (reference sequence). CDR3 nucleotides: TGTGCCACCAGCATAAACACCGGGGAGCTGTTTTTT. This translates into CATSINTGELFF.

This chain connects TRBV5-6 to TRBJ2-2, with a possible D match to TRBD2 (6 bases). This CDR3 contains 13 residues. The V end lost 3 bases, the J end lost 4 bases, and 7 bases lay between the germline ends. The germline V gene encodes CDR1 SGHDT and CDR2 YYEEEE. The CDR3 DNA reads as TGTGCCAGCAGCTGGGAGGTCACCGGGGAGCTGTTTTTT. Amino acid sequence: CASSWEVTGELFF. Combining the CDR3 with reference TRBV5-6 and TRBJ2-2 gives the whole variable domain DAGVTQSPTHLIKTRGQQVTLRCSPKSGHDTVSWYQQALGQGPQFIFQYYEEEERQRGNFPDRFSGHQFPNYSSELNVNALLLGDSALYLCASSWEVTGELFFGEGSRLTVL.

This chain connects TRBV5-1 to TRBJ2-7, with D perhaps matching TRBD2 (6 bases). The CDR3 is 17 residues long. Per germline, CDR1 SGHRS and CDR2 YFSETQ. V was trimmed by 0 bases and J by 2 bases, leaving 18 bases between them. For the CDR3, the DNA is TGCGCCAGCAGCTTGGTAGGAGCGGGTGAATTTACCTACGAGCAGTACTTC. Translated, it gives CASSLVGAGEFTYEQYF.

This sequence joins TRBV5-6 and TRBJ1-5; TRBD1 matches 9 bases. Germline trimming cut 4 bases from V and 4 bases from J; bases unmatched to any gene: 6. The CDR3 runs 15 residues. The germline V gene encodes CDR1 SGHDT and CDR2 YYEEEE. CDR3 sequence: CASSATGTGNQPQHF. In DNA, the CDR3 is TGTGCCAGCAGCGCCACCGGGACAGGGAATCAGCCCCAGCATTTT.

The chain recombines TRBV9 with TRBJ1-5; D unresolved. The germline V gene encodes CDR1 SGDLS and CDR2 YYNGEE. The CDR3 totals 11 residues. Deletions cut 6 bases from V and 7 bases from J, with 8 bases between. The CDR3 is CASNPWQPQHF. CDR3 in DNA: TGTGCCAGCAATCCTTGGCAGCCCCAGCATTTT.

V and J are TRBV29-1 and TRBJ1-1; the D is unclear. V lost 8 bases, J lost 8 bases, and 15 bases lay in between. The germline V gene has CDR1 SQVTM and CDR2 ANQGSEA. The length of the CDR3 is 11 residues. The CDR3 sequence: CSFLTQLEAFF. The CDR3 DNA reads as TGCAGCTTTTTGACACAGCTAGAAGCTTTCTTT.

This sequence joins TRBV6-5 and TRBJ1-3; D is unresolved. Between the trimmed V and J ends, which lost 7 bases and 6 bases, there was a span of 10 bases. The CDR3 has 12 residues. Looked up from germline, CDR1 is MNHEY and CDR2 is SVGAGI. This CDR3 reads CASMGKANTIYF. The DNA of the CDR3 is TGTGCCAGCATGGGGAAGGCAAACACCATATATTTT.

V is TRBV4-1 and J is TRBJ2-1; D is unclear. Germline V gives CDR1 MGHRA, CDR2 YSYEKL. The CDR3 consists of 15 residues. V dropped 0 bases and J dropped 3 bases, with 9 bases sitting between them. The CDR3 DNA sequence: TGCGCCAGCAGCCAAGATCTAGAGGTCTACAATGAGCAGTTCTTC. Residues: CASSQDLEVYNEQFF.